These 14 T cell receptor beta chains share one sample of origin, sequenced in a study of blood T cell repertoires in COVID-19. Assay: immunoSEQ multiplex PCR; the TCRdb copy retains only in-frame clones and omits some. The repertoire holds 40,000 to 60,000 clones, with more than 75% as singletons. The specimen was peripheral blood. These receptor sequences come from a woman aged 55-70 years with acute or convalescent COVID-19.

J is TRBJ2-1 and V is TRBV7-8, with unresolved D. Germline lookup yields CDR1 SGHVS and CDR2 FQNEAQ. The CDR3 length is 12 residues. V dropped 5 bases and J dropped 6 bases, with 8 bases sitting between them. Here the CDR3 reads CASSPPSNEQFF. The CDR3 nucleotides read TGTGCCAGCAGCCCTCCTAGCAATGAGCAGTTCTTC.

The gene calls are TRBV12-5 and TRBJ2-2; 10 bases align to TRBD2. The V gene end was trimmed by 0 bases and the J gene end by 4 bases; junction bases not matched to a gene: 5. Per germline, CDR1 LGHNT and CDR2 FRNRAP. The CDR3 is 17 amino acids. The CDR3 nucleotides are TGTGCTAGTGGTTTGGTACTCCGACTAGCGGGCACCGGGGAGCTGTTTTTT. It is translated as CASGLVLRLAGTGELFF.

V usage is TRBV11-3 and J usage is TRBJ2-5, with D tentatively TRBD1 (5 bases). Germline lookup yields CDR1 SGHNT and CDR2 YENEEA. The CDR3 runs to 15 residues. The V gene lost 1 base and the J gene lost 2 bases, with 11 bases spanning the gap. This CDR3 is CASSLGGRTQETQYF. In DNA, the CDR3 is TGTGCCAGCAGCTTAGGCGGCAGGACACAAGAGACCCAGTACTTC.

This clone has only a few counts. The chain joins TRBV23-1 to TRBJ2-5; 13 bases map to TRBD2. TRBV23-1 carries the ORF label, with uncertain function. Germline trimming cut 1 base from V and 2 bases from J; bases unmatched to any gene: 16. This CDR3 spans 21 amino acids. CDR3 in amino acids: CASSQFPPLAGGPGGQETQYF. In DNA, the CDR3 is TGCGCCAGCAGTCAATTCCCCCCACTAGCGGGGGGGCCGGGGGGGCAAGAGACCCAGTACTTC.

The CDR3 DNA is TGTGCCAGCAGCGGCGACAGGGGGCCCTACAATGAGCAGTTCTTC. Translation: CASSGDRGPYNEQFF. J is TRBJ2-1 and V is TRBV5-6; 10 bases align to TRBD1. V was clipped by 4 bases and J by 2 bases; unmatched bases: 3. The CDR3 runs to 15 residues. CDR1 is SGHDT and CDR2 is YYEEEE in the germline V gene.

V usage is TRBV4-3 and J usage is TRBJ2-7; tentative D call: TRBD1 (5 bases). Germline V gene sequence: CDR1 LGHNA, CDR2 YSLEER. The CDR3 consists of 13 residues. The V end lost 5 bases, the J end lost 2 bases, and 10 bases lay between the germline ends. The CDR3 DNA is TGCGCCAGCAGCTCGACAGTTACCTACGAGCAGTACTTC. The encoded protein is CASSSTVTYEQYF.

This clone was seen once. This chain connects TRBV13 to TRBJ1-5, with 9 bases aligning to TRBD1. The CDR3 extends over 15 amino acids. Germline V gives CDR1 PRHDT, CDR2 FYEKMQ (reference sequence). The trim removed 5 bases at V and 3 bases at J, leaving 5 bases unmatched. As DNA, the CDR3 is TGTGCCAGCAGCGCCCGGGACAGGGCCAATCAGCCCCAGCATTTT. This translates into CASSARDRANQPQHF.

This clone occurred once. The chain couples TRBV6-1 to TRBJ1-5; D is possibly TRBD1 (6 bases). This CDR3 has 15 residues. V dropped 1 base and J dropped 6 bases, with 13 bases sitting between them. Germline V gene lookup returns CDR1 MNHNS and CDR2 SASEGT. The CDR3 is CASSEVVAGAQPQHF. In DNA form, the CDR3 reads TGTGCCAGCAGTGAAGTAGTGGCAGGGGCTCAGCCCCAGCATTTT.

The rearrangement links TRBV5-1 to TRBJ1-5, with TRBD1 identical over 7 bases. From germline, CDR1 is SGHRS and CDR2 YFSETQ. The CDR3 sequence is 15 residues long. The V gene end was trimmed by 2 bases and the J gene end by 0 bases; junction bases not matched to a gene: 2. DNA of the CDR3: TGCGCCAGCAGCTTTACAGGGGATAGCAATCAGCCCCAGCATTTT. Amino acids: CASSFTGDSNQPQHF.

The chain couples TRBV7-2 to TRBJ2-1; 8 bases fit TRBD2. This CDR3 is built from 17 residues. V lost 1 base to trimming and J lost 2 bases; unmatched junction nucleotides: 7. Germline values: CDR1 SGHTA, CDR2 FQGNSA. The DNA of the CDR3 is TGTGCCAGCAGCTTAGGGGGTAGCGGGGCTACCTACAATGAGCAGTTCTTC. It specifies CASSLGGSGATYNEQFF.

The chain is built from TRBV11-1 and TRBJ2-7; perhaps TRBD2 as D (6 bases). This CDR3 region has 13 residues. Between the trimmed V and J ends, which lost 5 bases and 4 bases, there was a span of 12 bases. Germline V gene data show CDR1 as SGHAT and CDR2 as FQDESV (reference sequence). The CDR3 here is CASSVEGKYEQYF. DNA of the CDR3: TGTGCCAGCAGCGTGGAGGGGAAGTACGAGCAGTACTTC.

The chain uses TRBV11-3 and TRBJ2-2; 8 bases map to TRBD1. The CDR3 runs to 15 residues. The ends lost 1 base at V and 4 bases at J; junction bases unmatched: 2. Germline V gene data show CDR1 as SGHNT and CDR2 as YENEEA. This CDR3 is CASSLGDRPTGELFF. The DNA of the CDR3 is TGTGCCAGCAGCTTAGGGGACAGGCCCACCGGGGAGCTGTTTTTT.

The chain is built from TRBV27 and TRBJ2-7, with D tentatively TRBD1 (6 bases). The germline V gene has CDR1 MNHEY and CDR2 SMNVEV (reference sequence). The CDR3 is 13 amino acids. Deletions cut 3 bases from V and 2 bases from J, with 8 bases between. The CDR3 is CASSFGQTYEQYF. Written as DNA, the CDR3 is TGTGCCAGCAGTTTCGGACAGACCTACGAGCAGTACTTC.

A word on this clone: The junction differs from germline at one of its ends, possibly a read error. V is TRBV7-3 and J is TRBJ2-1, with TRBD2 matching 12 bases. Germline loops: CDR1 SGHTA, CDR2 FQGTGA. This CDR3 has 14 amino acids. CDR3 DNA sequence: TGTGCCAGCAGCGTAACTAGCGGGGGGAATGAGCAGTTCTTC. Translating it yields CASSVTSGGNEQFF.